One and the same sample provided the 26 T cell receptor delta chains below, sequenced in a study of gamma-delta chains in newborns, infants, children. TCRdb re-called the reads through CATT. The sample contains approximately 4,100 delta-chain clones, around 0.55% of which appear only once. The sequencing input was blood. These receptors originate from a child who was a newborn, infant or young child, either healthy, febrile or measles-vaccinated (not recorded which).

This clone came up a few times. The protein held in TCRdb is that of a much larger clone and does not match this DNA's translation at residue 10, likely because of a read error; the protein shown is translated from the DNA. V usage is TRDV2 and J usage is TRDJ2; 8 bases are shared with TRDD3. Unmatched junction bases numbered 8, after V lost 1 base and J lost 5 bases. Germline-derived CDR1 and CDR2 are GEAIGNYY and EKD. The CDR3 runs to 16 residues. The CDR3 loop is CACDTLGDSFTAQLFF. DNA for the CDR3: TGTGCCTGTGACACTCTGGGGGACTCCTTTACAGCACAACTCTTCTTT.

This clone was counted a few times. This DNA translates differently at residue 4 from the TCRdb protein, which is that of a much larger clone; a read error is likely, and the protein shown is the DNA's own translation. The chain uses TRDV2 and TRDJ3; D uncertain. Germline V gives CDR1 GEAIGNYY, CDR2 EKD. This CDR3 is built from 15 residues. CDR3: CACGTVAGDTRQMFF. Written as DNA, the CDR3 is TGTGCCTGTGGCACCGTTGCGGGGGACACCCGACAGATGTTTTTC.

In its sample, this clone was seen a few times. Given a far larger clone just one base away, this is likely a sequencing read error. The sample holds other DNA sequences that translate to the same CDR3. The genes are TRDV2 and TRDJ1; TRDD3 is a possible D gene (6 bases). Per germline, CDR1 GEAIGNYY and CDR2 EKD. This CDR3 has 12 residues. Trimming pared 1 base from V and 6 bases from J, leaving 8 bases between. The CDR3 protein is CACDTGGYKLIF. Here the CDR3 DNA reads TGTGCCTGTGACACTGGGGGGTATAAACTCATCTTT.

Comments on this clone: This may be a read error: a much more frequent sequence differs by one nucleotide. Other DNA sequences in the same sample also yield this CDR3. This sequence joins TRDV1 and TRDJ2; 11 bases are shared with TRDD3. Looked up from germline, CDR1 is TSWWSYY and CDR2 is QGS. J was trimmed by 3 bases and V by 3 bases; bases with no gene match: 12. This CDR3 has 19 amino acids. The CDR3, as DNA: TGTGCTCTTGGGGAGCTAGATAGTGTACTGGGGGATATGACAGCACAACTCTTCTTT. This gives the protein CALGELDSVLGDMTAQLFF.

This clone was seen more than once but under ten times. This DNA translates differently at residue 13 from the TCRdb protein, which is that of a much larger clone; a read error is likely, and the protein shown is the DNA's own translation. The chain has TRDV2 and TRDJ1; possible D gene TRDD3, 5 bases. The germline V gene encodes CDR1 GEAIGNYY and CDR2 EKD. This CDR3 comprises 15 residues. CDR3 residues: CACDTGGSYTDKIIF. CDR3 bases: TGTGCCTGTGACACCGGGGGTTCGTACACCGATAAAATCATCTTT.

This clone was counted only a few times. With a far larger clone one base away, a read error is the likely cause. Other DNA sequences in this specimen translate into the identical CDR3. The genes are TRAV29/DV5 and TRDJ2, with 9 bases lining up with TRDD3. CDR1 and CDR2 from the germline V gene are NSMFDY and ISSIKDK. This CDR3 spans 16 amino acids. The chain's CDR3 is CAASSTGGAGTAQLFF. CDR3 DNA sequence: TGTGCAGCAAGCTCAACTGGGGGAGCGGGGACAGCGCAACTCTTCTTT. Full variable domain (rest looked up from reference TRAV29/DV5 and TRDJ2): DQQVKQNSPSLSVQEGRISILNCDYTNSMFDYFLWYKKYPAEGPTFLISISSIKDKNEDGRFTVFLNKSAKHLSLHIVPSQPGDSAVYFCAASSTGGAGTAQLFFGKGTQLIVEP.

This clone was counted a few times. TCRdb has a much larger clone's protein, which differs at residues 4 and 10 from the translation of this DNA, likely because of a read error; what is shown is the protein translated from the DNA. V gene TRDV2 combines with J gene TRDJ3, with 10 positions matching TRDD3. The CDR3 contains 18 residues. Germline CDR1 reads GEAIGNYY; CDR2 reads EKD. CDR3 in amino acids: CACGTVLGDSWDTRQMFF. As DNA, the CDR3 is TGTGCCTGTGGCACCGTACTGGGGGATTCCTGGGACACCCGACAGATGTTTTTC.

By frequency in the sample, this clone is large. This chain links TRAV29/DV5 with TRDJ2; 10 nucleotides line up with TRDD3. This CDR3 has 17 residues. Trimming took 0 bases from V and 4 from J; bases not matched to a gene: 9. Germline CDR1 is NSMFDY and CDR2 is ISSIKDK. As DNA, the CDR3 is TGTGCAGCAAGCGCGCGAAGACTGGGGGATCCGACAGCACAACTCTTCTTT. Translating gives CAASARRLGDPTAQLFF.

This clone was observed a few times. This probably arose from a read error, given a far larger clone one base away. Other DNA sequences in this specimen translate into the identical CDR3. The CDR3 loop is CACDTVWGIRRTAGWDTRQMFF. The CDR3 nucleotides read TGTGCCTGTGACACCGTCTGGGGGATACGCAGAACAGCTGGTTGGGACACCCGACAGATGTTTTTC. The rearrangement uses TRDV2 and TRDJ3; 12 nucleotides agree with TRDD3. CDR1 is GEAIGNYY and CDR2 is EKD in the germline V gene. V shed 0 bases and J 4 bases; nucleotides not matched to a gene: 15. The CDR3 spans 22 residues.

Of note for this clone: This DNA translates differently at residue 9 from the TCRdb protein, which is that of a much larger clone; a read error is likely, and the protein shown is the DNA's own translation. This chain uses TRDV2 with TRDJ3, with D maybe TRDD3 (5 bases). Germline V CDR1 and CDR2: GEAIGNYY, EKD. Trimming removed 0 bases from V and 4 bases from J, with 18 bases in between. This CDR3 region has 19 residues. Here the CDR3 DNA reads TGTGCCTGTGACACCGGGAGGGGGGTACTTCGTTGGGACACCCGACAGATGTTTTTC. It specifies CACDTGRGVLRWDTRQMFF.

This clone was counted a few times. A much bigger clone sits one base away, suggesting this may be a read error. The identical CDR3 is also encoded by other nucleotide sequences in the sample. The chain links TRDV2 to TRDJ3; TRDD3 matches at 11 bases. With 7 bases clipped from V and 2 bases from J, the junction kept 9 bases outside the gene matches. The length of the CDR3 is 18 residues. In germline, CDR1 is GEAIGNYY, CDR2 EKD. DNA of the CDR3: TGTGCCTGCGACGGATTACTGGGGGATACCTGGGACACCCGACAGATGTTTTTC. Translated: CACDGLLGDTWDTRQMFF.

This clone is labeled large. Other DNA sequences in the sample encode the same CDR3. This chain connects TRDV2 to TRDJ2, with TRDD3 identical over 9 bases. Germline CDR1 and CDR2: GEAIGNYY and EKD. The CDR3 runs 16 residues. V shed 1 base, J shed 2 bases, and the junction held 4 bases outside the gene matches. The CDR3 protein is CACDTLGDSLTAQLFF. The CDR3 DNA follows: TGTGCCTGTGACACTCTGGGGGATTCCTTGACAGCACAACTCTTCTTT.

A word on this clone: A far larger clone differs by one base, so this is likely a read error. The sample carries other DNA sequences with the same CDR3. This chain joins TRDV2 and TRDJ3; 12 nucleotides line up with TRDD3. Germline V gene sequence: CDR1 GEAIGNYY, CDR2 EKD. The CDR3 is 18 residues long. The CDR3 nucleotides are TGTGCCTGCGACACTGGGGGATACTGGTCCTGGGACACCCGACAGATGTTTTTC. Its translation is CACDTGGYWSWDTRQMFF.

Worth noting for this clone: TCRdb's entry gives the protein of a much larger clone, which mismatches this DNA's translation at residue 7, likely from a read error; the protein reported here is translated from the DNA. The V gene is TRDV2, the J gene TRDJ1; TRDD3 matches 10 bases. The V segment lost 7 bases and the J segment 4 bases; nucleotides outside the gene matches: 11. Germline V gene data show CDR1 as GEAIGNYY and CDR2 as EKD. The CDR3 has 15 amino acids. Here the CDR3 DNA reads TGTGCCTGGACTGGGGGATGCTCGGGCAACGATAAACTCATCTTT. Translated: CAWTGGCSGNDKLIF.

This clone was seen a handful of times. A far larger clone is one base from this, pointing to a likely read error. The same CDR3 can be traced to other DNA sequences in this sample. This sequence joins TRDV2 and TRDJ2, with TRDD3 identical over 11 bases. This CDR3 region has 19 residues. Losses at the gene ends were 0 bases for V and 4 bases for J; bases not matched to a gene: 12. CDR1 and CDR2 from the germline V gene are GEAIGNYY and EKD. DNA for the CDR3: TGTGCCTGTGACACCCTTGTATTGGGGGATACGCGGGAGACAGCACAACTCTTCTTT. The encoded protein is CACDTLVLGDTRETAQLFF.

This clone was found a few times. This chain links TRDV1 with TRDJ1; 13 bases are shared with TRDD3. Per germline, CDR1 TSWWSYY and CDR2 QGS. V gave up 3 bases and J gave up 2 bases; unmatched junction bases: 27. The CDR3 is 24 amino acids. CDR3 nucleotide sequence: TGTGCTCTTGGGGACCGACTCATCTTCCTTACTGGGGGATACGCGGTGAGGGGGACCGATAAACTCATCTTT. Protein: CALGDRLIFLTGGYAVRGTDKLIF.

A few counts support this clone. TCRdb has a much larger clone's protein, which differs at residue 12 from the translation of this DNA, likely because of a read error; what is shown is the protein translated from the DNA. The chain combines TRDV2 with TRDJ3, with D possibly being TRDD3 (6 bases). The length of the CDR3 is 18 residues. Germline lookup yields CDR1 GEAIGNYY and CDR2 EKD. The CDR3 spells CACDTAWESSWGTRQMFF. The DNA for the CDR3 is TGTGCCTGTGACACCGCCTGGGAGAGCTCCTGGGGCACCCGACAGATGTTTTTC.

Only a few counts were recorded for this clone. This DNA's translation and the protein TCRdb lists, from a much larger clone, do not match at residue 14, likely due to a read error; the protein shown is translated from the DNA. The V call is TRDV2, the J call TRDJ3; 13 bases are a match to TRDD3. The CDR3 consists of 19 residues. The germline gives CDR1 GEAIGNYY, CDR2 EKD. The CDR3 nucleotides read TGTGCCTGTGACATACTGGGGGATACGAACTCCTGGGACGCCCGACAGATGTTTTTC. Translation: CACDILGDTNSWDARQMFF.

This clone has just a few counts. The protein given by TCRdb reflects a much larger clone and differs at residue 6 from this DNA's translation, likely from a read error; the protein shown is the DNA's translation. The J gene is TRDJ2, the V gene TRDV2, with D possibly being TRDD3 (5 bases). The V gene lost 3 bases and the J gene lost 3 bases, with 16 bases spanning the gap. Germline assignment: CDR1 GEAIGNYY and CDR2 EKD. The CDR3 totals 16 residues. This CDR3 reads CACDVPGTTLTAQLFF. The DNA of the CDR3 is TGTGCCTGTGACGTACCGGGGACAACGCTGACAGCACAACTCTTCTTT.

About this clone: A far larger clone differs by one base, so this is likely a read error. Other nucleotide sequences in the sample specify the same CDR3. The chain uses TRDV2 and TRDJ3, with 10 bases matching TRDD3. Germline CDR1 GEAIGNYY, CDR2 EKD. This CDR3 has 17 amino acids. CDR3 in DNA: TGTGCCTGTGACACTGGGGGATACTCCTGGGACACTCGACAGATGTTTTTC. It specifies CACDTGGYSWDTRQMFF.

Only a few counts were recorded for this clone. The translation of this DNA and the TCRdb protein of a much larger clone differ at residue 9, probably owing to a read error; the protein shown here is translated from the DNA. DNA for the CDR3: TGTGCCTGTGACACCGTACTGGGGGGTACCTGGGACACCCGACAGATGTTTTTC. It codes for CACDTVLGGTWDTRQMFF. The chain is built from TRDV2 and TRDJ3; TRDD3 agrees at 8 bases. The J segment lost 2 bases and the V segment lost 0 bases, leaving 5 bases of the junction unmatched. The germline CDR1 and CDR2 sequences are GEAIGNYY and EKD. CDR3 size: 18 residues.

This clone was detected a few times. TCRdb has a much larger clone's protein, which differs at residue 16 from the translation of this DNA, likely because of a read error; what is shown is the protein translated from the DNA. The chain carries TRDV2 and TRDJ3, with 10 bases that match TRDD3. From germline, CDR1 is GEAIGNYY and CDR2 EKD. The CDR3 runs to 18 residues. CDR3 amino acids: CACDTGGYYSWDTRQVFF. The CDR3 coding sequence is TGTGCCTGTGACACTGGGGGATACTACTCCTGGGACACCCGACAGGTGTTTTTC.

This clone has only a few counts. TCRdb records a much larger clone's protein for this DNA, with a difference at residues 7 and 12 that likely arises from a read error; the protein given is the translation of the DNA. The J gene is TRDJ3, the V gene TRDV2; D is perhaps TRDD3 (6 bases). This CDR3 region has 18 residues. The germline V gene has CDR1 GEAIGNYY and CDR2 EKD. This CDR3 reads CACDTVLGSSWGTRQMFF. The CDR3 region has the DNA TGTGCCTGTGACACCGTCTTGGGGAGCTCCTGGGGCACCCGACAGATGTTTTTC.

This clone occurred a few times. TCRdb's protein for this DNA is that of a much larger clone and differs from the translation at residue 4, likely a read error; the protein shown is the DNA translation. The chain combines TRDV2 with TRDJ1, with 10 bases fitting TRDD3. Germline CDR1 GEAIGNYY, CDR2 EKD. The CDR3 runs 17 residues. Trimming cost V 5 bases and J 0 bases; bases outside gene matches: 11. Here the CDR3 reads CACVTRTGGSYTDKLIF. CDR3 bases: TGTGCCTGTGTCACTCGTACTGGGGGATCATACACCGATAAACTCATCTTT.

This clone has a handful of counts. Since a much larger clone is just one base distant, this may be a read error. The rearrangement joins TRDV2 to TRDJ2; tentative D call: TRDD3 (5 bases). Germline-derived CDR1 and CDR2 are GEAIGNYY and EKD. The CDR3 contains 14 residues. This chain's CDR3 is CACGTGILTAQLFF. In nucleotides, the CDR3 is TGTGCCTGTGGCACCGGGATTTTGACAGCACAACTCTTCTTT.

Turning to this clone: At one end, the junction sequence differs from germline, possibly due to a read error. The chain has TRDV2 and TRDJ3; 12 bases are a match to TRDD3. Germline V gene data show CDR1 as GEAIGNYY and CDR2 as EKD. The CDR3 has 20 residues. CDR3 DNA sequence: TGTGCCTGTGACACATCTGGGGGATACGCTAGCTCCTGGGGCACCCGCCAGATGTTTTTC. The encoded protein is CACDTSGGYASSWGTRQMFF.